This TCR beta chain was obtained from a study of cytomegalovirus exposure and HLA in healthy donors. Overall study context: Approximately 83 million unique TCRs from HLA-typed donors were held in an early data release. Regarding the study as a whole: The authors later linked a missense DCLRE1C variant to TCR beta V- and J-gene trimming. Later analysis suggested links between common viral pathogens and several top significant clusters. Presence/absence analyses assumed roughly uniform sequencing depth across donors, which may not hold.

On this clone itself: Its antigen is not known.

PCR amplification relied on 60 Vbeta primers (plus 13 Jbeta primers). The table came from immunoSEQ multiplex PCR; TCRdb's copy has only in-frame clones and leaves some out. The top ten hold roughly an eighth of the sample, which has fewer than 150,000 clones, roughly 76% seen once. V was clipped by 5 bases and J by 7 bases, with 15 bases between them. CDR1 is LNHDA, CDR2 SQIVND, per germline (reference sequence). The CDR3 is made up of 13 amino acids. The sample comprised PBMCs. This TCR came from a human donor in good health. The V call is TRBV19, the J call TRBJ2-7; TRBD1 is a possible D gene (6 bases). CDR3 sequence reads: CASSAQGLSEQYF. In DNA, the CDR3 is TGTGCCAGTAGTGCCCAGGGGCTTTCGGAGCAGTACTTC.